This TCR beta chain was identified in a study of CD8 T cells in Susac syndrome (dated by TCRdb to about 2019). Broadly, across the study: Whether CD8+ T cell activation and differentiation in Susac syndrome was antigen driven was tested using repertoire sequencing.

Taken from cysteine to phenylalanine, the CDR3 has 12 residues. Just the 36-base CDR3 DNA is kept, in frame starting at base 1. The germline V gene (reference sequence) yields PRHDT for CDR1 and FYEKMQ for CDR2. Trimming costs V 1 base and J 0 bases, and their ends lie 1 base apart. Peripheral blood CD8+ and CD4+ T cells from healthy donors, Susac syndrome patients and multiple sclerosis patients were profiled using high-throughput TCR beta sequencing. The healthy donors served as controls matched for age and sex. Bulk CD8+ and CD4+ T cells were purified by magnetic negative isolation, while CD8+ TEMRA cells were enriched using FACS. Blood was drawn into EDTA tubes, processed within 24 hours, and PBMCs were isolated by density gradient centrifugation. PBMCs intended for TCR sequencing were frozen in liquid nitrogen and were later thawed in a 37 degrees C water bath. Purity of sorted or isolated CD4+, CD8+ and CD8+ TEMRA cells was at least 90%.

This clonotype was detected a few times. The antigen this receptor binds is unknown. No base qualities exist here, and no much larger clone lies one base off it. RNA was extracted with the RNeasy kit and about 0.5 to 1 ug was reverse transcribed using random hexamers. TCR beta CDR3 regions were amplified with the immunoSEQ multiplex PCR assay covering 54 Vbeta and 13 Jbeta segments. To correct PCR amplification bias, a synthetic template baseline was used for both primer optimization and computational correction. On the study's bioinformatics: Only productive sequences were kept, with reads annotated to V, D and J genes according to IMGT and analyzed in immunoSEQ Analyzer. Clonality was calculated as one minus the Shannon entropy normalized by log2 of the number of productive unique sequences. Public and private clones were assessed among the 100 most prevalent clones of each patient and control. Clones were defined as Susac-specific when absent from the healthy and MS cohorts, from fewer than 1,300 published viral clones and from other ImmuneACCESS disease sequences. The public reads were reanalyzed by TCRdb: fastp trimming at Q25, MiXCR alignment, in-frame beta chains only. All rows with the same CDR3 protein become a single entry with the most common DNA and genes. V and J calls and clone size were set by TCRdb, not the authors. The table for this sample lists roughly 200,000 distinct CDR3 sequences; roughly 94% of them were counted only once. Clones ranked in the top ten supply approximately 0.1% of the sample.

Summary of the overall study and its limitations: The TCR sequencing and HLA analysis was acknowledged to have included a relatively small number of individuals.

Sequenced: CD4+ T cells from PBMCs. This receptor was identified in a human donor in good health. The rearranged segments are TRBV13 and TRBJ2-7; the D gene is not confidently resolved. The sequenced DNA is TGTGCCAGCAGCTTAGTCTCCTACGAGCAGTACTTC. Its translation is CASSLVSYEQYF.